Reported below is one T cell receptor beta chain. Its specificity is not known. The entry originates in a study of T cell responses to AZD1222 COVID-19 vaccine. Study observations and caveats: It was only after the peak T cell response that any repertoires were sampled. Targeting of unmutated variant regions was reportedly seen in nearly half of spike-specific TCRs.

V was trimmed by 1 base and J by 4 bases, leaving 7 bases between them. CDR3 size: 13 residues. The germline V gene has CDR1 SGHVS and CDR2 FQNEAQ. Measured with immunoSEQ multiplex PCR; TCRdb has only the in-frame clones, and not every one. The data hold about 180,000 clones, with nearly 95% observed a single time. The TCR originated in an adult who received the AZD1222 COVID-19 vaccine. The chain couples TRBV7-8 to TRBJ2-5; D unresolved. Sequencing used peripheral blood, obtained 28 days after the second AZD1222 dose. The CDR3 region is CASSLVVGETQYF. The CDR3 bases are TGTGCCAGCAGCTTAGTCGTCGGAGAGACCCAGTACTTC. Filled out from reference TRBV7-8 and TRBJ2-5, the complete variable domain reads GAGVSQSPRYKVAKRGQDVALRCDPISGHVSLFWYQQALGQGPEFLTYFQNEAQLDKSGLPSDRFFAERPEGSVSTLKIQRTQQEDSAVYLCASSLVVGETQYFGPGTRLLVL.